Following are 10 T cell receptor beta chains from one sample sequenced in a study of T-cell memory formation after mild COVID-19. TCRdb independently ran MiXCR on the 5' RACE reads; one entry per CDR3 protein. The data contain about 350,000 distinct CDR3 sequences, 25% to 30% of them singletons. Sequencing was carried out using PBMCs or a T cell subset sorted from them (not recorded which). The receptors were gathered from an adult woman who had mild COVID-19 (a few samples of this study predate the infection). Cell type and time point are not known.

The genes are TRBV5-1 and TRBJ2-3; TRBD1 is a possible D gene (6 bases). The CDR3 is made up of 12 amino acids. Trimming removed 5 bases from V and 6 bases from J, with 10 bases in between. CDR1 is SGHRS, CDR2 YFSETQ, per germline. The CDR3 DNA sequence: TGCGCCAGCAGTACAAGGGGGGATACGCAGTATTTT. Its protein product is CASSTRGDTQYF.

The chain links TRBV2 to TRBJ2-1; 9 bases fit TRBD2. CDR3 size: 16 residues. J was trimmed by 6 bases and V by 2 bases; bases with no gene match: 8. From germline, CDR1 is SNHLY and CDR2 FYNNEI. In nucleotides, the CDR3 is TGTGCCAGCAGTGAAAGGGCGCGGGAGGGCCGCAATGAGCAGTTCTTC. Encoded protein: CASSERAREGRNEQFF.

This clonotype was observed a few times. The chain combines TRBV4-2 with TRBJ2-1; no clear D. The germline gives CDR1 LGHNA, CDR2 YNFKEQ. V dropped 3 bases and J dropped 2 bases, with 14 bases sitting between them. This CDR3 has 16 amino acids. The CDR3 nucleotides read TGTGCCAGCAGCCAGGTTAATACATCCCCCTACAATGAGCAGTTCTTC. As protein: CASSQVNTSPYNEQFF.

For the CDR3, the DNA is TGTGCCAGCAGCCACAGGGGGGCGGGAGGAACTACAGATACGCAGTATTTT. It yields the protein CASSHRGAGGTTDTQYF. The rearrangement links TRBV3-1 to TRBJ2-3; a weak D match, TRBD2 (8 bases). The CDR3 sequence is 17 residues long. Between the trimmed V and J ends, which lost 3 bases and 3 bases, there was a span of 19 bases. CDR1 and CDR2 from the germline V gene are LGHDT and YNNKEL (reference sequence).

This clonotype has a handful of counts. CDR3: CATSKSGQGFSTGELFF. CDR3 sequence (DNA): TGTGCCACCAGCAAATCGGGACAGGGCTTTAGTACCGGGGAGCTGTTTTTT. The rearrangement joins TRBV24-1 to TRBJ2-2; 9 bases agree with TRBD1. The CDR3 has 17 residues. Germline loops: CDR1 KGHDR, CDR2 SFDVKD. V shed 7 bases, J shed 5 bases, and the junction held 13 bases outside the gene matches.

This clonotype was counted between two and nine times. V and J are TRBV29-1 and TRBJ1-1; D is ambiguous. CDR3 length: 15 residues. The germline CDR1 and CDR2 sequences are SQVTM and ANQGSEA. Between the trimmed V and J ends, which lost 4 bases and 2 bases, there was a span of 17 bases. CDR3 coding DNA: TGCAGCGTTGTGTTACGGGGTCGGCGTAACACTGAAGCTTTCTTT. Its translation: CSVVLRGRRNTEAFF.

The CDR3 DNA sequence: TGCAGCGTTGAAGGGGAACTAGGTAGCGGCACCTACGAGCAGTACTTC. Protein sequence: CSVEGELGSGTYEQYF. This chain joins TRBV29-1 and TRBJ2-7; D might be TRBD2 (6 bases). The CDR3 runs to 16 residues. Trimming took 1 base from V and 2 from J, leaving 18 bases between them. Germline-derived CDR1 and CDR2 are SQVTM and ANQGSEA.

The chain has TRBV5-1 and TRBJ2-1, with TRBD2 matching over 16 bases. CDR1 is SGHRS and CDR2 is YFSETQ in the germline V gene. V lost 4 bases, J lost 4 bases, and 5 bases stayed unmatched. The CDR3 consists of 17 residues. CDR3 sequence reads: CASSQGLAGGKYNEQFF. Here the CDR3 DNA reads TGCGCCAGCAGCCAGGGACTAGCGGGAGGGAAATACAATGAGCAGTTCTTC.

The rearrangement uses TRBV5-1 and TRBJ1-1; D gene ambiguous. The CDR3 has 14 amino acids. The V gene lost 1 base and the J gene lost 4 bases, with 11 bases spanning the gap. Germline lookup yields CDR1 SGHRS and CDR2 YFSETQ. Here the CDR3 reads CASSLPSRPTEAFF. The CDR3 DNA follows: TGCGCCAGCAGCTTGCCCTCGCGGCCCACTGAAGCTTTCTTT. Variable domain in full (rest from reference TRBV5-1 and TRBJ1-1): KAGVTQTPRYLIKTRGQQVTLSCSPISGHRSVSWYQQTPGQGLQFLFEYFSETQRNKGNFPGRFSGRQFSNSRSEMNVSTLELGDSALYLCASSLPSRPTEAFFGQGTRLTVV.

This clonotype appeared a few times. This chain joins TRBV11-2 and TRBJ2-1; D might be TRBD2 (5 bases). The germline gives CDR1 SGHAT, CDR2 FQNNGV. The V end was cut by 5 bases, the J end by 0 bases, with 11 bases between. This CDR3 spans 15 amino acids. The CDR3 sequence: CASSVRASSYNEQFF. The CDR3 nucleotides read TGTGCCAGCAGCGTGCGGGCTAGCTCCTACAATGAGCAGTTCTTC.